Below are 5 T cell receptor beta chains sequenced from a single sample in a study of tumor-infiltrating lymphocytes in primary liver carcinoma. TCR beta cDNA was prepared out of about 510 ng total RNA by means of a constant-region primer. Investigators got TCR beta libraries out of three nested multiplex PCR rounds, done with slightly modified ARM-PCR. TRBV1-TRBV30 forward and Cbeta reverse primers drove the first two roughly 10-cycle rounds. TCRdb re-analysed the multiplex PCR reads in MiXCR, keeping a single row per CDR3 protein. The data show under 25,000 distinct CDR3 sequences, around 77% seen once. Starting material for RNA and DNA co-extraction consisted of roughly 18-34 mg of unsorted bulk tissue. Sequencing input: liver tumor tissue from sampling region 5. Sample subset: tumor region T5, tumor centre. The receptors were gathered from a woman aged 30 to 39 with primary liver carcinoma and hepatitis B virus infection.

In regard to this clonotype: The junction departs from the called germline gene at one end, perhaps through a read error. The V call is TRBV6-2 or TRBV6-3, the J call TRBJ2-5; D is undetermined. The CDR3 runs 14 residues. Germline lookup yields CDR1 MNHEY and CDR2 SVGEGT. The CDR3: CASSSETTPETQYF. CDR3 sequence (DNA): TGTGCTAGCAGCTCCGAGACAACCCCCGAGACCCAGTACTTC.

As concerns this clonotype: Here the CDR3 omits its conserved ending phenylalanine or tryptophan, so a read error is the likely source. The DNA is omitted, as the CDR3 cannot be located on it reliably, and the CDR3 follows TCRdb's listing. This chain uses TRBV6-1 with TRBJ2-7. Germline-derived CDR1 and CDR2 are MNHNS and SASEGT. The CDR3 comprises 15 residues, both ends counted. Here the CDR3 reads CASSLGRRGTYEEYL.

The chain employs TRBV11-2 and TRBJ2-5; a weak D match, TRBD1 (5 bases). CDR1 SGHAT and CDR2 FQNNGV come from the germline V gene. This CDR3 contains 13 residues. Trimming shortened V by 11 bases and J by 2 bases, and 15 bases separated the two germline ends. CDR3 nucleotide sequence: TGTGCCGACAGTTTATGGCGACAAGAGACCCAGTACTTC. Protein: CADSLWRQETQYF.

Concerning this clonotype itself: A read error may produce the germline difference seen at one junction end. The chain combines TRBV11-3 with TRBJ2-7; 12 nucleotides match TRBD1. CDR3 size: 15 residues. Germline-derived CDR1 and CDR2 are SGHNT and YENEEA. CDR3: CTSSPGTGGNYEQYF. The CDR3 nucleotides are TGTACCAGCAGCCCCGGGACAGGGGGCAACTACGAGCAGTACTTC.

About this clonotype itself: One junction end does not reproduce the germline sequence, and a read error may be involved. V and J are TRBV13 and TRBJ1-5, with 8 bases matching TRBD1. The CDR3 covers 14 residues. Germline loops: CDR1 PRHDT, CDR2 FYEKMQ (reference sequence). The CDR3 DNA reads as TGTGACAGCAGCTCCAGGACAGGGAATCAGCCTGAGCAATTT. It specifies CDSSSRTGNQPEQF.